These T cell receptor beta chains were read from a single sample in a study of Graves' ophthalmopathy and Graves' hyperthyroidism. TCRdb used MiXCR to reprocess the multiplex PCR reads, holding one entry per CDR3 protein. Of around 1,000,000 distinct CDR3 sequences listed, 36% are singletons. The sequenced sample was peripheral blood or thyroid tissue (not recorded which). The receptors shown here come from an adult man with Graves' hyperthyroidism. CDR3s include the opening cysteine and the closing phenylalanine or tryptophan. Each record gives: clone size, D gene, J gene, V gene, CDR3 DNA, CDR3 protein. A D gene is named only where the DNA matches it firmly. The listing skips clone size in some rows; elsewhere it reads once, few, many or a size class.

size: -
D: TRBD1
J: TRBJ1-6
V: TRBV7-2
DNA: TGTGCCAGCAGCTTAGTTCTTAGGGGACAGGGGAATTCACCCCTCCACTTT
CDR3: CASSLVLRGQGNSPLHF

size: -
D: -
J: TRBJ1-2
V: TRBV7-9
DNA: TGTGCCAGCAGCATCCCCGCGGCAGGGGATGGCTACACCTTC
CDR3: CASSIPAAGDGYTF

size: many
D: TRBD1
J: TRBJ1-2
V: TRBV12-3/TRBV12-4
DNA: TGTGCCAGCAGCCCCGGCGCACAGGGGTCTGGCTACACCTTC
CDR3: CASSPGAQGSGYTF

size: few
D: -
J: TRBJ1-5
V: TRBV12-3/TRBV12-4
DNA: TGTGCCAGCAGTTTACGGTTTTCACCGGGGCAGCCCCAGCATTTT
CDR3: CASSLRFSPGQPQHF

size: -
D: TRBD1
J: TRBJ1-6
V: TRBV19
DNA: TGTGCCTGGGCTAGACAGGGACCCCTCCACTTT
CDR3: CAWARQGPLHF

size: -
D: TRBD2
J: TRBJ2-5
V: TRBV7-9
DNA: TGTGCCAGCAGCGGCCGGGAGGTTGGGACCCAGTACTTC
CDR3: CASSGREVGTQYF

size: -
D: TRBD1
J: TRBJ1-5
V: TRBV13
DNA: TGTGCCAGCAGCTTATCAGGGGGCGCAGGACAGCCCCAGCATTTT
CDR3: CASSLSGGAGQPQHF

size: many
D: -
J: TRBJ2-7
V: TRBV19
DNA: TGTGCCAGTAGTCGGGCGGGAAACTACGAGCAGTACTTC
CDR3: CASSRAGNYEQYF

size: -
D: -
J: TRBJ1-3
V: TRBV2
DNA: TGTGCCAGCACCTCCGCTTTAGACACCATATATTTT
CDR3: CASTSALDTIYF

size: -
D: TRBD2
J: TRBJ2-7
V: TRBV20-1
DNA: TGCAGTGCTAGAGATCTTACTAGCGGGAGTTCGTACGAGCAGTACTTC
CDR3: CSARDLTSGSSYEQYF

size: -
D: TRBD1
J: TRBJ2-7
V: TRBV12-3/TRBV12-4
DNA: TGTGCCAGCAGGTCGGGACAGGGCGGTTTCGACGAGCAGTACTTC
CDR3: CASRSGQGGFDEQYF

size: -
D: -
J: TRBJ1-2
V: TRBV7-2
DNA: TGTGCCAGCAGCCTGGGTACAGGGTTGGATAACTATGGCTACACCTTC
CDR3: CASSLGTGLDNYGYTF

size: many
D: -
J: TRBJ2-5
V: TRBV7-2
DNA: TGTGCCAGCAGACCTCTATACAGGTTGGGGGAGACCCAGTACTTC
CDR3: CASRPLYRLGETQYF

size: many
D: -
J: TRBJ1-1
V: TRBV24-1
DNA: TGTGCCAGCAGCCGGGGTCCCACTGAAGCTTTCTTT
CDR3: CASSRGPTEAFF

size: few
D: -
J: TRBJ2-2
V: TRBV4-3
DNA: TGCGCCAGTGCGGACTGGCAAACCTTTGACACCGGGGAGCTGTTTTTT
CDR3: CASADWQTFDTGELFF

size: -
D: -
J: TRBJ2-3
V: TRBV9
DNA: TGTGCCAGCAGCGTAGGGGGGGCCGTCGCAGATACGCAGTATTTT
CDR3: CASSVGGAVADTQYF

size: many
D: -
J: TRBJ1-5
V: TRBV7-8
DNA: TGTGCCAGCGATCCAGGGGATGGCAATCAGCCCCAGCATTTT
CDR3: CASDPGDGNQPQHF

size: many
D: TRBD1
J: TRBJ2-7
V: TRBV7-8
DNA: TGTGCCAGCAGCAAATGGATACAGGGGGAACTGAGGGAGCAGTACTTC
CDR3: CASSKWIQGELREQYF

size: many
D: -
J: TRBJ2-7
V: TRBV10-3
DNA: TGTGCCGGCGGTGGGCGAAGCTCCTACGAGCAGTACTTC
CDR3: CAGGGRSSYEQYF

size: many
D: -
J: TRBJ2-5
V: TRBV24-1
DNA: TGTGCCACCAGTGATTTGTCTACAGGATTAGAGACCCAGTACTTC
CDR3: CATSDLSTGLETQYF

size: once
D: TRBD1
J: TRBJ2-7
V: TRBV10-2
DNA: TGCGCCAGCAGCCACCCGGGACAGGGGTTCGAGCAGTACTTC
CDR3: CASSHPGQGFEQYF

size: few
D: -
J: TRBJ1-1
V: TRBV4-1
DNA: TGCGCCAGCAGCCAAGACCCCGGACAGCCTTACACTGAAGCTTTCTTT
CDR3: CASSQDPGQPYTEAFF

size: many
D: -
J: TRBJ1-6
V: TRBV4-3
DNA: TGCGCCAGCAGCCAAGGCAAGGGTCGGGATTCACCCCTCCACTTT
CDR3: CASSQGKGRDSPLHF

size: few
D: -
J: TRBJ2-7
V: TRBV7-9
DNA: TGTGCCAGCAGCTTAGGGCCCGAAGGGGGGAGAGACGTTTACGAGCAGTACTTC
CDR3: CASSLGPEGGRDVYEQYF

size: -
D: -
J: TRBJ2-1
V: TRBV7-2
DNA: TGTGCCAGCAGCTTAGTTGCGAGCGGAGAGCAGTTCTTC
CDR3: CASSLVASGEQFF

size: many
D: -
J: TRBJ2-7
V: TRBV7-9
DNA: TGTGCCAGCAGCCAACTAGAGTACGAGCAGTACTTC
CDR3: CASSQLEYEQYF

size: many
D: -
J: TRBJ1-4
V: TRBV12-3/TRBV12-4
DNA: TGTGCCAGCAGTTGGGCCCCTGAAAAACTGTTTTTT
CDR3: CASSWAPEKLFF

size: -
D: TRBD2
J: TRBJ2-5
V: TRBV5-1
DNA: TGCGCCAGCAGCAGGGAAGTGGGGGAAGCGGGACGGGAGACCCAGTACTTC
CDR3: CASSREVGEAGRETQYF

size: -
D: TRBD1
J: TRBJ1-6
V: TRBV2
DNA: TGTTCCAGCAGGCGAGGACAGGGCGATTCACCCCTCCACTTT
CDR3: CSSRRGQGDSPLHF

size: -
D: -
J: TRBJ2-7
V: TRBV14
DNA: TGTGCCAGCAGTCCCCGGAACAGCTCCTACGAGCAGTACTTC
CDR3: CASSPRNSSYEQYF

size: many
D: -
J: TRBJ1-2
V: TRBV9
DNA: TGTGCCAGCAGCCCCAGCAGGGGCGATGGCTACACCTTC
CDR3: CASSPSRGDGYTF

size: -
D: TRBD2
J: TRBJ2-5
V: TRBV13
DNA: TGTGCCAGCAGTTTCGAGGCAAGCGGGGCCATCCAAGAGACCCAGTACTTC
CDR3: CASSFEASGAIQETQYF

size: -
D: TRBD1
J: TRBJ1-1
V: TRBV19
DNA: TGTGCCAGTTCCCGAATACCACAGGGGGCGGGATCTGAAGCTTTCTTT
CDR3: CASSRIPQGAGSEAFF

size: many
D: TRBD1
J: TRBJ1-2
V: TRBV7-6
DNA: TGTGCCAGCAGCCCCACAGGGGACCAATCCTATGGCTACACCTTC
CDR3: CASSPTGDQSYGYTF

size: many
D: -
J: TRBJ1-1
V: TRBV7-9
DNA: TGTGCCAGCAGCTTGAAAGAAGGGATATCTGAAGCTTTCTTT
CDR3: CASSLKEGISEAFF

size: -
D: -
J: TRBJ2-7
V: TRBV7-2
DNA: TGTGCCAGCAGCTTACAGGTTGAGAGCTCCTACGAGCAGTACTTC
CDR3: CASSLQVESSYEQYF

size: -
D: -
J: TRBJ2-2
V: TRBV4-1
DNA: TGCGCCAGCAGCCAAGTTATAGGGGACACCGGGGAGCTGTTTTTT
CDR3: CASSQVIGDTGELFF

size: few
D: -
J: TRBJ2-7
V: TRBV9
DNA: TGTGCCAGCAGCGTCGGGTCCAGCCTCTACGAGCAGTACTTC
CDR3: CASSVGSSLYEQYF

size: many
D: -
J: TRBJ1-2
V: TRBV7-2
DNA: TGTGCCAGCAGCCTGACAGAAAACTACTATGGCTACACCTTC
CDR3: CASSLTENYYGYTF

size: -
D: -
J: TRBJ2-6
V: TRBV9
DNA: TGTGCCAGCAGCCAGGGAGGAGCGCGATCGTCTGGGGCCGACGTCCCGACTTTC
CDR3: CASSQGGARSSGADVPTF

size: -
D: TRBD2
J: TRBJ2-5
V: TRBV10-3
DNA: TGTGCCATTCGGGGGGGCCAAGAGACCCAGTACTTC
CDR3: CAIRGGQETQYF

size: -
D: -
J: TRBJ1-5
V: TRBV19
DNA: TGTGCCAGTAGTCGGCAGGCCCTTAGCAATCAGCCCCAGCATTTT
CDR3: CASSRQALSNQPQHF

size: -
D: -
J: TRBJ2-6
V: TRBV15
DNA: TGTGCCACCAGCAGAGGAGGACAGGGGGCCAACGTCCTGACTTTC
CDR3: CATSRGGQGANVLTF

size: many
D: -
J: TRBJ2-7
V: TRBV7-9
DNA: TGTGCCAGCAGCTCTCTGGGGGACGAGCAGTACTTC
CDR3: CASSSLGDEQYF

size: few
D: -
J: TRBJ2-7
V: TRBV11-2
DNA: TGTGCCAGCAGCTTAGTTGGTAGCGAGCAGTACTTC
CDR3: CASSLVGSEQYF

size: few
D: -
J: TRBJ2-2
V: TRBV20-1
DNA: TGCAGTGCTAGAGAAGCGAACACCGGGGAGCTGTTTTTT
CDR3: CSAREANTGELFF

size: once
D: TRBD1
J: TRBJ1-6
V: TRBV7-9
DNA: TGCGCCAGCACACGTGGGACAGGGTTTTATAATTCACCCCTCCACTTT
CDR3: CASTRGTGFYNSPLHF

size: many
D: -
J: TRBJ2-5
V: TRBV7-8
DNA: TGTGCCAGCAGCTTAGGGTCAAACCAAGAGACCCAGTACTTC
CDR3: CASSLGSNQETQYF

size: -
D: -
J: TRBJ1-1
V: TRBV20-1
DNA: TGCAGTGGAGAGTGGGCAGAGAACACTGAAGCTTTCTTT
CDR3: CSGEWAENTEAFF

size: -
D: -
J: TRBJ2-7
V: TRBV7-8
DNA: TGTGCCAGCAGCATACGCTCGGGGGACAGTTTTTTC
CDR3: CASSIRSGDSFF

size: -
D: TRBD1
J: TRBJ1-4
V: TRBV5-1
DNA: TGCGCCAGCGGCCTCTTCGGGACAGATGATGAAAAACTGTTTTTT
CDR3: CASGLFGTDDEKLFF

size: -
D: -
J: TRBJ1-2
V: TRBV10-2
DNA: TGCGCCAGCAGTGAGCCGGACAGTTTCAGTGTATTTGATGGCTACACCTTC
CDR3: CASSEPDSFSVFDGYTF

size: -
D: -
J: TRBJ1-2
V: TRBV10-3
DNA: TGTGCCAGCAGTGAGCACGGTGATGGCTACACCTTC
CDR3: CASSEHGDGYTF

size: once
D: TRBD1
J: TRBJ2-1
V: TRBV29-1
DNA: TGCAGCGCCCGGGACAGGGGGCTTGGGAATGAGCAGTTCTTC
CDR3: CSARDRGLGNEQFF

size: -
D: TRBD1
J: TRBJ1-4
V: TRBV6-6
DNA: TGTGCCAGCAGTTACTCGACGGGACAGGGTGGTGAAAAACTGTTTTTT
CDR3: CASSYSTGQGGEKLFF